This TCR beta chain was sequenced for a study of T-cell memory formation after mild COVID-19. Trimming stripped 10 bases from V and 0 bases from J, with 15 bases between. The CDR3 covers 14 residues. From germline, CDR1 is MNHEY and CDR2 SVGEGT. The table lists this clonotype with a few counts. Its antigen is as yet unknown. General study results and limits: Clones that contracted from day 15 to 85 had balanced CD4/CD8; later expanders were CD4+ biased. Whether day 37 second-wave clones are SARS-CoV-2-specific was not confirmed.

In TCRdb, the 5' RACE reads were re-called with MiXCR into one record per CDR3 protein. The data contain 360,000 or so distinct CDR3 sequences, over 25% of them singletons. The clonotype comes from an adult woman who had mild COVID-19 (a few samples of this study predate the infection). Cell type and time point are not known. The sample consisted of PBMCs or a T cell subset sorted from them (not recorded which). The chain recombines TRBV6-2 or TRBV6-3 with TRBJ1-1; no firm D call. The CDR3 DNA reads TGTGCCATCAAGACGGAGTTAGTGAACACTGAAGCTTTCTTT. Translated, it gives CAIKTELVNTEAFF.